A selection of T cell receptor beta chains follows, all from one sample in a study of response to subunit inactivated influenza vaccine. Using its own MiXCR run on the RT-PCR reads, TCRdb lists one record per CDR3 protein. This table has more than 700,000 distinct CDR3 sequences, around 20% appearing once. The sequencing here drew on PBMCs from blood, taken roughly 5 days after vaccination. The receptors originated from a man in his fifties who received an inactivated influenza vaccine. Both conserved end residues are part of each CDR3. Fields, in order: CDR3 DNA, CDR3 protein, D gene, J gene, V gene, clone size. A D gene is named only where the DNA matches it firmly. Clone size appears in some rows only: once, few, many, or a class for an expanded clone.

cdr3_nt: TGCAGTGCCCTATTACAGGGGCGAAGCAATCAGCCCCAGCATTTT
cdr3_aa: CSALLQGRSNQPQHF
d_call: TRBD1
j_call: TRBJ1-5
v_call: TRBV20-1
clone_size: many

cdr3_nt: TGTGCCAGCAGTTTAAAGCGGGGGGGCCCAAATGAGCATTTCTTC
cdr3_aa: CASSLKRGGPNEHFF
d_call: TRBD2
j_call: TRBJ2-1
v_call: TRBV12-3/TRBV12-4
clone_size: -

cdr3_nt: TGCAGTGCGTCCCCAGTAACAGGGGGCTGGGAGACCCAGTACTTC
cdr3_aa: CSASPVTGGWETQYF
d_call: TRBD1
j_call: TRBJ2-5
v_call: TRBV20-1
clone_size: few

cdr3_nt: TGTGCCAGCAGTCCAGGGGGCATCAATTCACCCCTCCACTTT
cdr3_aa: CASSPGGINSPLHF
d_call: TRBD1
j_call: TRBJ1-6
v_call: TRBV7-2
clone_size: many

cdr3_nt: TGTGCCAGCAGCGAGGTAGGGGGGCCTAATCAGCCCCAGCATTTT
cdr3_aa: CASSEVGGPNQPQHF
d_call: -
j_call: TRBJ1-5
v_call: TRBV2
clone_size: -

cdr3_nt: TGTGCCAGCAGTTTAAGGGGAGGGGGTCGGGAGCAGTACTTC
cdr3_aa: CASSLRGGGREQYF
d_call: -
j_call: TRBJ2-7
v_call: TRBV12-3/TRBV12-4
clone_size: few

cdr3_nt: TGTGCCAGCAGCCAAGTAGGGCTAGCGGTGAGCACAGATACGCAGTATTTT
cdr3_aa: CASSQVGLAVSTDTQYF
d_call: TRBD2
j_call: TRBJ2-3
v_call: TRBV4-2
clone_size: -

cdr3_nt: TGTGCCACCAGACCTACAGGGGGCACTGAAGCTTTCTTT
cdr3_aa: CATRPTGGTEAFF
d_call: TRBD1
j_call: TRBJ1-1
v_call: TRBV24-1
clone_size: few

cdr3_nt: TGTGCCAGCAGTAGGGACAGGGGGCTGGATGGCTACACCTTC
cdr3_aa: CASSRDRGLDGYTF
d_call: TRBD1
j_call: TRBJ1-2
v_call: TRBV6-1
clone_size: -

cdr3_nt: TGCAGCGTTGTGGCAGCGGGAGTCAGAGAGACCCAGTACTTC
cdr3_aa: CSVVAAGVRETQYF
d_call: TRBD2
j_call: TRBJ2-5
v_call: TRBV29-1
clone_size: few

cdr3_nt: TGCAGCGTCCCAGGGTACACTGAAGCTTTCTTT
cdr3_aa: CSVPGYTEAFF
d_call: -
j_call: TRBJ1-1
v_call: TRBV29-1
clone_size: -

cdr3_nt: TGTGCCAGCAGTTTCGGGCCGGAGGCGGGCGGGGAGCTGTTTTTT
cdr3_aa: CASSFGPEAGGELFF
d_call: -
j_call: TRBJ2-2
v_call: TRBV12-3/TRBV12-4
clone_size: many

cdr3_nt: TGTGCCAGCAGCATACCAGGGGGCATTGGCTACACCTTC
cdr3_aa: CASSIPGGIGYTF
d_call: TRBD1
j_call: TRBJ1-2
v_call: TRBV12-3/TRBV12-4
clone_size: -

cdr3_nt: TGCAGCGTTGATGGGGGCGAGGGGCATGGCTACACCTTC
cdr3_aa: CSVDGGEGHGYTF
d_call: -
j_call: TRBJ1-2
v_call: TRBV29-1
clone_size: medium-sized

cdr3_nt: TGTGCCACGCAGACTAGCGGGATGATCGGGGAGCTGTTTTTT
cdr3_aa: CATQTSGMIGELFF
d_call: TRBD2
j_call: TRBJ2-2
v_call: TRBV10-3
clone_size: -

cdr3_nt: TGCAGTGCTAGTGCTCCCCACGGACCCTACAATGAGCAGTTCTTC
cdr3_aa: CSASAPHGPYNEQFF
d_call: -
j_call: TRBJ2-1
v_call: TRBV20-1
clone_size: -

cdr3_nt: TGTGCCAGCAGTCGACAGGGAATCACCGGGGAGCTGTTTTTT
cdr3_aa: CASSRQGITGELFF
d_call: TRBD1
j_call: TRBJ2-2
v_call: TRBV6-2/TRBV6-3
clone_size: many